A single count supports the clone carrying this T cell receptor (beta chain). The record originates from a study of post-analysis software for immune sequencing data. Unique molecular identifiers featured in each of the TCR beta cDNA libraries. One entry per CDR3 protein results from TCRdb running MiXCR on the PCR reads. The table has a few hundred thousand distinct CDR3 sequences, about a third seen once. Sequencing input: blood. The sequence came from a girl aged 5 to 17 with multiple sclerosis.

CDR3 nucleotide sequence: TGTGCCTCTCGGGGGTATACGAACACTGAAGCTTTCTTT. It is translated as CASRGYTNTEAFF. The V gene is TRBV12-3 or TRBV12-4, the J gene TRBJ1-1; D is possibly TRBD1 (5 bases). CDR3 length equals 13 residues. V shed 11 bases and J shed 1 base, with 14 bases lying between them.